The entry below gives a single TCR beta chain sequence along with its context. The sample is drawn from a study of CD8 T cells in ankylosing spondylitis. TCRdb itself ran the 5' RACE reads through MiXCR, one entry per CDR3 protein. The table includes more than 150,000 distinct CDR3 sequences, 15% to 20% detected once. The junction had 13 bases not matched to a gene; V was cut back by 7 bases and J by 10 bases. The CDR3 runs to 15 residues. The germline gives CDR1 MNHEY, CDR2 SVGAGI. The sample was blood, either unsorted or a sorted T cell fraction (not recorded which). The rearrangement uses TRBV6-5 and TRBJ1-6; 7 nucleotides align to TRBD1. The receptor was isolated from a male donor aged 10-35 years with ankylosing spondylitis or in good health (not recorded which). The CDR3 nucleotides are TGTGCCAGCAACCCGGAGACAGGGAGTGGATCACCCCTCCACTTT. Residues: CASNPETGSGSPLHF.